These 23 T cell receptor beta chains were sequenced from one sample in a study of blood T cell repertoires in COVID-19. Some clones are missing from TCRdb's copy, which holds only in-frame ones; the method was immunoSEQ multiplex PCR. The sample contains 75,000 to 90,000 clones, roughly 80% of which appear only once. Source material: peripheral blood. These receptors came from a human donor in a cohort sampled during active COVID-19.

The J gene is TRBJ2-5, the V gene TRBV14; D call uncertain. V was trimmed by 6 bases and J by 5 bases, leaving 10 bases between them. In germline, CDR1 is SGHDN, CDR2 FVKESK. The CDR3 has 12 residues. DNA of the CDR3: TGTGCCAGCAGACCCCTCCGGGAGACCCAGTACTTC. Its translation is CASRPLRETQYF.

V usage is TRBV19 and J usage is TRBJ1-1, with D perhaps matching TRBD1 (5 bases). V was shortened by 6 bases and J by 5 bases, with 16 bases between the two germline ends. CDR3 length equals 14 residues. Germline V lookup: CDR1 LNHDA, CDR2 SQIVND (reference sequence). The CDR3 here is CASSLRTGDTEAFF. Here the CDR3 DNA reads TGTGCCAGTAGCCTACGGACGGGGGATACTGAAGCTTTCTTT. Using reference TRBV19 and TRBJ1-1 for the parts outside the CDR3, the full variable domain is DGGITQSPKYLFRKEGQNVTLSCEQNLNHDAMYWYRQDPGQGLRLIYYSQIVNDFQKGDIAEGYSVSREKKESFPLTVTSAQKNPTAFYLCASSLRTGDTEAFFGQGTRLTVV.

The chain is built from TRBV28 and TRBJ2-7; D ambiguous. The V gene lost 5 bases and the J gene lost 4 bases, with 9 bases spanning the gap. This CDR3 spans 12 amino acids. Per germline, CDR1 MDHEN and CDR2 SYDVKM. The CDR3 region is CASSLSLYEQYF. The CDR3 region has the DNA TGTGCCAGCAGTCTTAGTCTATACGAGCAGTACTTC.

This clone was seen once. V is TRBV5-1 and J is TRBJ2-2; D is uncertain. V was cut by 0 bases and J by 3 bases, with 12 bases left in between. The CDR3 is made up of 16 amino acids. Germline CDR1 and CDR2: SGHRS and YFSETQ. The chain's CDR3 is CASSLEADLDTGELFF. The CDR3 DNA follows: TGCGCCAGCAGCTTGGAGGCAGACTTAGACACCGGGGAGCTGTTTTTT.

The chain is built from TRBV7-2 and TRBJ2-5, with TRBD2 matching 7 bases. CDR3 length equals 17 residues. Germline trimming cut 4 bases from V and 0 bases from J; bases unmatched to any gene: 11. The germline CDR1 and CDR2 sequences are SGHTA and FQGNSA. CDR3 sequence (DNA): TGTGCCAGCAGCTACCCCGGACTAGACATGTACCAAGAGACCCAGTACTTC. Translating it yields CASSYPGLDMYQETQYF.

This chain connects TRBV9 to TRBJ2-5, with 8 bases identical to TRBD2. Germline-derived CDR1 and CDR2 are SGDLS and YYNGEE. The length of the CDR3 is 17 residues. J was trimmed by 6 bases and V by 0 bases; bases with no gene match: 13. The CDR3 nucleotides are TGTGCCAGCAGCGTAGAGGCGGGGGGCACAGTTTCCCAGACCCAGTACTTC. It translates to CASSVEAGGTVSQTQYF.

This chain connects TRBV18 to TRBJ1-1; TRBD1 aligns across 10 bases. V shed 8 bases and J 2 bases; nucleotides not matched to a gene: 5. This CDR3 comprises 14 residues. Germline CDR1 is KGHSH and CDR2 is LQKENI. CDR3 protein: CASRRDRGNTEAFF. As DNA, the CDR3 is TGTGCCAGCCGTCGGGACAGGGGCAACACTGAAGCTTTCTTT.

There are a few counts of this clone. The V and J genes are TRBV5-1 and TRBJ2-7, with TRBD1 as a possible D gene (6 bases). Germline V gene lookup returns CDR1 SGHRS and CDR2 YFSETQ. The CDR3 is 14 residues long. The V end was cut by 4 bases, the J end by 0 bases, with 11 bases between. The CDR3 sequence: CASSLQGNSYEQYF. CDR3 coding DNA: TGCGCCAGCAGCCTGCAGGGGAACTCCTACGAGCAGTACTTC.

The chain uses TRBV7-6 and TRBJ2-2, with D possibly matching TRBD2 (6 bases). Trimming pared 5 bases from V and 2 bases from J, leaving 15 bases between. From germline, CDR1 is SGHVS and CDR2 FNYEAQ. The CDR3 covers 16 residues. This chain's CDR3 is CASSPARGPNTGELFF. CDR3 nucleotide sequence: TGTGCCAGCAGCCCCGCGCGGGGACCCAACACCGGGGAGCTGTTTTTT.

This chain connects TRBV5-6 to TRBJ2-3, with a possible D match to TRBD1 (5 bases). V lost 5 bases, J lost 2 bases, and 18 bases lay in between. This CDR3 region has 16 residues. Looked up from germline, CDR1 is SGHDT and CDR2 is YYEEEE. The CDR3 is CASSSVGYRSTDTQYF. The CDR3 nucleotides are TGTGCCAGCAGTTCTGTCGGTTACAGGTCCACAGATACGCAGTATTTT.

The rearrangement joins TRBV29-1 to TRBJ1-1, with 7 bases fitting TRBD1. The CDR3 has 12 residues. CDR1 SQVTM and CDR2 ANQGSEA come from the germline V gene. The ends lost 6 bases at V and 11 bases at J; junction bases unmatched: 12. The CDR3 DNA reads as TGCAGCGTGGATGGGACAGACTACTCGGCTTTCTTT. It yields the protein CSVDGTDYSAFF.

This clone came up once. This rearrangement joins TRBV18 to TRBJ1-1; D might be TRBD1 (5 bases). V gave up 0 bases and J gave up 9 bases, with 14 bases separating them. The CDR3 has 14 residues. Germline CDR1 KGHSH, CDR2 LQKENI. CDR3 sequence (DNA): TGTGCCAGCTCACCACCGGTGGTCACAGGCCAAGCTTTCTTT. This encodes CASSPPVVTGQAFF.

This chain connects TRBV24-1 to TRBJ1-5; unclear D gene. The CDR3 totals 18 residues. Per the germline V gene, CDR1 is KGHDR and CDR2 is SFDVKD. V was trimmed by 2 bases and J by 0 bases, leaving 16 bases between them. Written as DNA, the CDR3 is TGTGCCACCAGTGATTCCGATCGGGATAAATATAGCAATCAGCCCCAGCATTTT. This encodes CATSDSDRDKYSNQPQHF.

The rearrangement uses TRBV24-1 and TRBJ2-3; TRBD2 agrees at 9 bases. The ends lost 2 bases at V and 4 bases at J; junction bases unmatched: 9. The V gene's germline CDR1 is KGHDR and CDR2 SFDVKD. This CDR3 region has 17 residues. The CDR3 nucleotides are TGTGCCACCAGTGATTACGGCGGGAGGGAATTAGCAGATACGCAGTATTTT. Translation gives CATSDYGGRELADTQYF.

V gene TRBV19 combines with J gene TRBJ1-4; no definite D call. The CDR3 is 15 residues long. Per the germline V gene, CDR1 is LNHDA and CDR2 is SQIVND (reference sequence). The V gene lost 3 bases and the J gene lost 5 bases, with 13 bases spanning the gap. Here the CDR3 reads CASSIWAGVNEKLFF. The DNA of the CDR3 is TGTGCCAGTAGTATCTGGGCCGGGGTAAATGAAAAACTGTTTTTT.

The CDR3 coding sequence is TGTGCCAGTAGTATAGGGAGCAGTTACACCGGGGAGCTGTTTTTT. This translates into CASSIGSSYTGELFF. The rearrangement joins TRBV19 to TRBJ2-2; D not resolved. This CDR3 spans 15 amino acids. Germline CDR1 reads LNHDA; CDR2 reads SQIVND (reference sequence). Between the trimmed V and J ends, which lost 1 base and 3 bases, there was a span of 9 bases.

This clone turned up a few times. The gene calls are TRBV5-1 and TRBJ2-6; D remains ambiguous. The germline V gene has CDR1 SGHRS and CDR2 YFSETQ. The CDR3 has 15 residues. The V and J ends lost 2 bases and 2 bases respectively, with 8 bases between them. The CDR3 loop reads CASSLGVAGANVLTF. The CDR3 DNA reads as TGCGCCAGCAGCTTAGGAGTTGCTGGGGCCAACGTCCTGACTTTC.

This clone was seen only once. CDR3 region: CASSREWNSPLHF. The CDR3 nucleotides are TGTGCCAGCAGCCGAGAGTGGAATTCACCCCTCCACTTT. The chain couples TRBV11-3 to TRBJ1-6; D is ambiguous. V shed 5 bases and J shed 7 bases, with 9 bases lying between them. The CDR3 is 13 amino acids. CDR1 is SGHNT, CDR2 YENEEA, per germline.

This chain links TRBV6-6 with TRBJ2-5, with 7 bases matching TRBD2. V lost 7 bases, J lost 3 bases, and 2 bases stayed unmatched. The CDR3 covers 12 residues. Germline V lookup: CDR1 MNHNY, CDR2 SVGAGI (reference sequence). The CDR3 nucleotides are TGTGCCAGCACCCGGGGGGAAGAGACCCAGTACTTC. Its protein product is CASTRGEETQYF.

The chain carries TRBV19 and TRBJ2-1; 11 nucleotides match TRBD1. The trim removed 6 bases at V and 5 bases at J, leaving 9 bases unmatched. CDR1 and CDR2 from the germline V gene are LNHDA and SQIVND (reference sequence). This CDR3 is 16 amino acids long. The CDR3 loop is CASRTMDRGRDNEQFF. CDR3 nucleotide sequence: TGTGCCAGTAGGACCATGGACAGGGGGCGAGACAATGAGCAGTTCTTC.

The V call is TRBV3-1 (or the pseudogene TRBV3-2), the J call TRBJ1-2; D is perhaps TRBD1 (6 bases). Trimming took off 2 bases at V and 2 bases at J, with 9 bases between the two ends. CDR1 is LGHDT, CDR2 YNNKEL, per germline (reference sequence). This CDR3 region has 14 residues. CDR3 sequence: CASSQLDRNYGYTF. CDR3 nucleotides: TGTGCCAGCAGCCAACTGGACAGAAACTATGGCTACACCTTC.

The J gene is TRBJ1-1, the V gene TRBV29-1; D might be TRBD1 (6 bases). The CDR3 loop spans 16 amino acids. Germline assignment: CDR1 SQVTM and CDR2 ANQGSEA. Trimming removed 3 bases from V and 4 bases from J, with 21 bases in between. CDR3 bases: TGCAGCGTTGAGGTAACCTATGGTAGGGGGTCCACTGAAGCTTTCTTT. It is translated as CSVEVTYGRGSTEAFF.

The chain employs TRBV7-2 and TRBJ2-7, with 9 nucleotides matching TRBD2. Germline CDR1 is SGHTA and CDR2 is FQGNSA. CDR3 size: 14 residues. V lost 3 bases and J lost 6; bases outside the gene matches: 6. CDR3 in DNA: TGTGCCAGCAGCTTTGAGCGGGGGGTGGGCGAGCAGTACTTC. Translated, it gives CASSFERGVGEQYF.